This T cell receptor (beta chain) was captured in a study of HIV-infected patients and healthy controls. V was cut by 3 bases and J by 1 base, with 11 bases left in between. The CDR3 covers 15 residues. Germline lookup yields CDR1 SGHNT and CDR2 YENEEA. This clonotype qualifies as medium-sized. Its antigen is not known. Whole-study results and caveats: Eight alpha and eight beta V genes differed significantly in mean usage between HIV-infected patients and controls. The seeming recovery of the Gini index after therapy in HIV-infected patients vanished in size-matched data. CDR3 sharing between individuals was lower in HIV-infected patients than in healthy controls.

Whole blood was used without fractionation, so all unsorted peripheral T cells were included. Around 530 ng RNA was reverse transcribed with alpha and beta constant-region primers. Each of the alpha and beta chains got its own library through chain-specific third strand synthesis with indices. The cDNA received a 5' RACE adapter containing a random hexamer plus an SP2 sequencing primer site. MiXCR, run by TCRdb on the 5' RACE reads, gives a single entry per CDR3 protein. The sample holds about 8,500 distinct CDR3 sequences, roughly 5.8% seen once. The sequencing sample was made of blood. The J gene is TRBJ2-3, the V gene TRBV11-3; D is possibly TRBD2 (6 bases). This clonotype was obtained from an adult in good health. CDR3 loop: CASSLGGVGTDTQYF. DNA for the CDR3: TGTGCCAGCAGCTTGGGGGGTGTCGGCACAGATACGCAGTATTTT.